This T cell receptor beta chain comes out of a study of technical replicates of blood from several donors. Clones were sequenced by immunoSEQ multiplex PCR, and TCRdb holds only the in-frame ones, with some missing. The repertoire holds some 93,000 clones, with 95% as singletons. The sequence derives from a human donor in good health. The sequenced material came from T cells isolated from PBMCs.

The CDR3 DNA sequence: TGTGCCAGCAGCCCCCGGGGTGACCAAGAGACCCAGTACTTC. Protein product: CASSPRGDQETQYF. V is TRBV7-2 and J is TRBJ2-5, with a possible D match to TRBD2 (5 bases). V was pared by 5 bases and J by 0 bases, with 10 bases between. The CDR3 runs 14 residues. Per germline, CDR1 SGHTA and CDR2 FQGNSA.